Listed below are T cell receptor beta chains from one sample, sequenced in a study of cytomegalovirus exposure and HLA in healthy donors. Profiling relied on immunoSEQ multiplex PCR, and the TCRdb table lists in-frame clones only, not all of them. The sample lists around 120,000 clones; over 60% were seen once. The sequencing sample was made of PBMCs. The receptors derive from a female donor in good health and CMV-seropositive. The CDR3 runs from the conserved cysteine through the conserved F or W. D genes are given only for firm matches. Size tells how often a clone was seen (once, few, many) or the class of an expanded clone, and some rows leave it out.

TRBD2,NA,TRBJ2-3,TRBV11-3,CASSASALAGASTDTQYF,TGTGCCAGCAGCGCCAGTGCGCTAGCGGGGGCCAGCACAGATACGCAGTATTTT
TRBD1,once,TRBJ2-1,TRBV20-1,CSASNRGEQFF,TGCAGTGCTAGCAACAGGGGTGAGCAGTTCTTC
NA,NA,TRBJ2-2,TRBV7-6,CASSPTRTGELFF,TGTGCCAGCAGCCCCACTAGAACCGGGGAGCTGTTTTTT
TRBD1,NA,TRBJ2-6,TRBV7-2,CASSGDRGWANVLTF,TGTGCCAGCAGCGGGGACAGGGGATGGGCCAACGTCCTGACTTTC
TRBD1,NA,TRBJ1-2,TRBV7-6,CASSFASGGDYGYTF,TGTGCCAGCAGCTTTGCATCAGGGGGAGACTATGGCTACACCTTC
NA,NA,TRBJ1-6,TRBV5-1,CASSLVGSSYNSPLHF,TGCGCCAGCAGCTTGGTAGGGAGCTCCTATAATTCACCCCTCCACTTT
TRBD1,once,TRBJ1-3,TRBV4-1,CASRLTGTGPQWAGNTIYF,TGCGCCAGCAGACTAACCGGGACAGGCCCCCAGTGGGCTGGAAACACCATATATTTT
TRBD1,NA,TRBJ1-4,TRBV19,CASSALTGPGEKLFF,TGTGCCAGTAGTGCCCTGACAGGGCCGGGCGAAAAACTGTTTTTT
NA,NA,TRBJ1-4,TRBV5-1,CASSSDSLRSEKLFF,TGCGCCAGCAGCTCGGACAGTTTAAGGTCTGAAAAACTGTTTTTT
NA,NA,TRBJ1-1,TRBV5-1,CASSAGDLMNTEAFF,TGCGCCAGCAGCGCGGGAGACTTAATGAACACTGAAGCTTTCTTT
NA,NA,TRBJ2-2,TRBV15,CATSRDVGGVGELFF,TGTGCCACCAGCAGAGACGTTGGAGGGGTCGGGGAGCTGTTTTTT
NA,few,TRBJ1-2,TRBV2,CASSPTDSGYTF,TGTGCCAGCAGCCCGACAGACAGCGGCTACACCTTC
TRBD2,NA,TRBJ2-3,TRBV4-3,CASSQGGLAGTPDTQYF,TGCGCCAGCAGCCAAGGCGGACTAGCGGGGACACCAGATACGCAGTATTTT
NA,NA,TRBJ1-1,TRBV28,CASSYPRRRAAEAFF,TGTGCCAGCAGTTACCCGCGCCGAAGAGCCGCTGAAGCTTTCTTT
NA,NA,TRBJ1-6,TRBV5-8,CASGVRGQPNSPLHF,TGTGCCAGCGGAGTGCGAGGGCAACCTAATTCACCCCTCCACTTT
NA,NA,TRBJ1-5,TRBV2,CASSEALFGGYPQHF,TGTGCCAGCAGTGAAGCGCTTTTTGGGGGGTACCCCCAGCATTTT